Listed below are T cell receptor beta chains from one sample, sequenced in a study of response to subunit inactivated influenza vaccine. MiXCR, applied by TCRdb to the RT-PCR reads, yields one record per CDR3 protein. The data contain more than 600,000 distinct CDR3 sequences, less than 20% of them singletons. The sample in question was PBMCs from blood, obtained roughly 5 days after vaccination. These receptors all stem from a man in his forties or fifties who received an inactivated influenza vaccine. CDR3s include the opening cysteine and the closing phenylalanine or tryptophan. D genes are given only for firm matches. A row's size may be missing; if present it is once, few, many or a size class.

TRBV12-3/TRBV12-4	.	TRBJ1-3	.	CASSFGRYSGNTIYF	TGTGCCAGCAGTTTTGGCAGATACTCTGGAAACACCATATATTTT
TRBV20-1	TRBD2	TRBJ2-7	few	CSAKVGASGSYEQYF	TGCAGTGCCAAAGTCGGGGCTAGCGGGAGTTACGAGCAGTACTTC
TRBV20-1	TRBD2	TRBJ2-4	few	CSATSPPGLAGVVDKNIQYF	TGCAGTGCCACTTCGCCACCGGGACTAGCGGGAGTAGTCGACAAAAACATTCAGTACTTC
TRBV11-2	TRBD2	TRBJ2-3	.	CASSAGLGLDTQYF	TGTGCCAGCAGCGCAGGACTAGGGCTGGATACGCAGTATTTT
TRBV20-1	TRBD1	TRBJ2-1	few	CSARPRDRFSYNEQFF	TGCAGTGCTAGACCCCGGGACAGGTTCTCCTACAATGAGCAGTTCTTC
TRBV4-3	.	TRBJ2-3	.	CASRQDTAPLRDTQYF	TGCGCCAGCAGACAAGACACGGCACCTCTACGGGATACGCAGTATTTT
TRBV20-1	TRBD2	TRBJ2-1	many	CSARDLAGGYNEQFF	TGCAGTGCTAGAGACCTAGCGGGAGGCTACAATGAGCAGTTCTTC
TRBV29-1	.	TRBJ2-7	few	CSVTTSVYEQYF	TGCAGCGTCACCACCTCGGTATACGAGCAGTACTTC
TRBV4-3	.	TRBJ2-1	few	CASSPLRELTSSYNEQFF	TGCGCCAGCAGCCCCCTTAGGGAGTTGACCAGCTCCTACAATGAGCAGTTCTTC
TRBV11-3	.	TRBJ2-1	.	CASSLGEFNEQFF	TGTGCCAGCAGCTTGGGTGAATTCAATGAGCAGTTCTTC
TRBV5-5	.	TRBJ2-3	few	CASTNLGGTDTQYF	TGTGCCAGCACCAATCTGGGGGGCACAGATACGCAGTATTTT
TRBV6-2/TRBV6-3	.	TRBJ2-7	few	CASNGLGPYEQYF	TGTGCCAGCAACGGACTGGGACCCTACGAGCAGTACTTC
TRBV11-2	TRBD1	TRBJ2-3	.	CASSLGSGPGQAYTDTQYF	TGTGCCAGCAGCCTAGGAAGCGGTCCGGGACAGGCGTACACAGATACGCAGTATTTT
TRBV5-5	.	TRBJ1-2	few	CASSGAGGGYTF	TGTGCCAGCAGCGGTGCCGGAGGAGGCTACACCTTC
TRBV7-9	.	TRBJ2-7	.	CASSALVRAVSYEQYF	TGTGCCAGCAGCGCCTTGGTTCGGGCGGTCTCCTACGAGCAGTACTTC
TRBV6-5	TRBD1	TRBJ2-1	.	CASSYGTGGFEQFF	TGTGCCAGCAGTTATGGGACAGGGGGCTTTGAGCAGTTCTTC
TRBV9	.	TRBJ2-7	.	CASSVGGEEQYF	TGTGCCAGCAGCGTAGGGGGGGAAGAGCAGTACTTC
TRBV29-1	.	TRBJ2-1	.	CSVERRVSYNEQFF	TGCAGCGTTGAGCGGCGGGTCTCCTACAATGAGCAGTTCTTC
TRBV29-1	TRBD1	TRBJ2-3	many	CSVQPGQSTDTQYF	TGCAGCGTTCAACCGGGACAGAGCACAGATACGCAGTATTTT
TRBV21-1	.	TRBJ2-1	once	CASSKLWYSRLAAAWEQFF	TGTGCCAGCAGCAAACTTTGGTATAGTAGACTAGCGGCCGCATGGGAGCAGTTCTTC
TRBV24-1	.	TRBJ2-5	many	CATSGGGGETQYF	TGTGCCACCAGTGGCGGAGGAGGGGAGACCCAGTACTTC
TRBV6-2/TRBV6-3	TRBD1	TRBJ2-5	once	CASSYPDRGRGETQYF	TGTGCCAGCAGTTACCCAGACAGGGGCCGGGGAGAGACCCAGTACTTC
TRBV2	.	TRBJ2-7	.	CASTPGPRSEQYF	TGTGCCAGCACTCCGGGACCGAGGTCCGAGCAGTACTTC
TRBV6-2/TRBV6-3	.	TRBJ2-1	.	CASSKGGRAYNEQFF	TGTGCCAGCAGCAAAGGGGGGAGGGCCTACAATGAGCAGTTCTTC
TRBV27	TRBD2	TRBJ2-1	few	CASSVVVGRGYNEQFF	TGTGCCAGCAGTGTGGTAGTGGGGAGGGGTTACAATGAGCAGTTCTTC
TRBV5-1	TRBD1	TRBJ1-2	.	CASSTRQGGGYTF	TGCGCCAGCTCAACCCGACAGGGCGGGGGCTACACCTTC
TRBV18	.	TRBJ1-5	once	CASSPLGSNQPQHF	TGTGCCAGCTCACCACTTGGTTCGAATCAGCCCCAGCATTTT
TRBV24-1	.	TRBJ1-5	.	CATSEDKGNSSPQHF	TGTGCCACCAGTGAGGATAAAGGGAATAGCTCGCCCCAGCATTTT
TRBV20-1	TRBD1	TRBJ2-3	.	CSATPRDRGLDTQYF	TGCAGTGCCACCCCGCGGGACAGGGGGCTTGATACGCAGTATTTT
TRBV30	.	TRBJ2-3	.	CAWRGWDTQYF	TGTGCCTGGCGGGGTTGGGATACGCAGTATTTT
TRBV28	.	TRBJ2-7	.	CASSSPRGPLYEQYF	TGTGCCAGCAGTTCCCCGAGGGGCCCCCTCTACGAGCAGTACTTC
TRBV20-1	TRBD2	TRBJ2-1	.	CSASNAGTSGSYEQFF	TGCAGTGCTAGTAACGCCGGGACTAGCGGGAGCTATGAGCAGTTCTTC
TRBV7-6	TRBD1	TRBJ2-3	.	CASSSPPGQGSLGSLSTDTQYF	TGTGCCAGCAGCTCACCCCCGGGACAGGGGTCGCTTGGGAGTCTTAGCACAGATACGCAGTATTTT
TRBV27	TRBD2	TRBJ2-1	.	CASALGGGYEQFF	TGTGCCAGCGCTTTGGGCGGGGGGTATGAGCAGTTCTTC
TRBV9	.	TRBJ2-3	few	CASSASGTSHTDTQYF	TGTGCCAGCAGCGCATCCGGGACATCCCACACAGATACGCAGTATTTT